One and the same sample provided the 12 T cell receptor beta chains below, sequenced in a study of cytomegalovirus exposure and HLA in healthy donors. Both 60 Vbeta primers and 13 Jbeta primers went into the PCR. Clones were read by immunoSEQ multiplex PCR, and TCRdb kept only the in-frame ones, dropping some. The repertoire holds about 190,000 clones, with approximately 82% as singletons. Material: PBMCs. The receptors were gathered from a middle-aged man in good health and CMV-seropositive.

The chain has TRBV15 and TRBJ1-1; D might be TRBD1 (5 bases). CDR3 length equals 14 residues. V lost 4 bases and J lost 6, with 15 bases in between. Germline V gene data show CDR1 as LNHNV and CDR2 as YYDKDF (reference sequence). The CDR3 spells CATSIYGRGPEAFF. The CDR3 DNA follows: TGTGCCACCAGCATTTATGGGAGGGGACCTGAAGCTTTCTTT.

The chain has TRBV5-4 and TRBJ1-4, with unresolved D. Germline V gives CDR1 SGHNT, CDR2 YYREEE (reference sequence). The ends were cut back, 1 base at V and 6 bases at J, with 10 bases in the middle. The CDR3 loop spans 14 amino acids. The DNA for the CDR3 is TGTGCCAGCAGCTTGATGGTCTCGGATGAAAAACTGTTTTTT. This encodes CASSLMVSDEKLFF.

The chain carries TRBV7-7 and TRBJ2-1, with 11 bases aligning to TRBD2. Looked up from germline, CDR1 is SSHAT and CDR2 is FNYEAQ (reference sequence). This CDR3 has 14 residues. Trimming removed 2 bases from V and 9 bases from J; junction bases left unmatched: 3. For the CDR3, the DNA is TGTGCCAGCAGCTTAAAACTAGCGGGAGCTGAGCAGTTCTTC. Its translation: CASSLKLAGAEQFF. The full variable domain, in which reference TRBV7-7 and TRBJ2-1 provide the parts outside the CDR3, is GAGVSQSPRYKVTKRGQDVTLRCDPISSHATLYWYQQALGQGPEFLTYFNYEAQPDKSGLPSDRFSAERPEGSISTLTIQRTEQRDSAMYRCASSLKLAGAEQFFGPGTRLTVL.

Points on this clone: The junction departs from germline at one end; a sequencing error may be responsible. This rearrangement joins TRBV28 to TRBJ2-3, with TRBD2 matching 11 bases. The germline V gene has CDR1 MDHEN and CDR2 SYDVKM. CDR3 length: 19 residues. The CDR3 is CTSSLYASLAGGSTDTQYF. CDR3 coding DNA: TGTACCAGCAGTTTATACGCTTCGCTAGCGGGAGGTAGCACAGATACGCAGTATTTT.

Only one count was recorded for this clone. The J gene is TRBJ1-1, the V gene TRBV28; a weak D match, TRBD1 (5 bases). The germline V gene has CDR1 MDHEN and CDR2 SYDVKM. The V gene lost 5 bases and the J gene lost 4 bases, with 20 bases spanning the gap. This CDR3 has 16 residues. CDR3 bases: TGTGCCAGCAGTGATTCCACTCGGGGGGTGGGCACTGAAGCTTTCTTT. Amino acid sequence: CASSDSTRGVGTEAFF.

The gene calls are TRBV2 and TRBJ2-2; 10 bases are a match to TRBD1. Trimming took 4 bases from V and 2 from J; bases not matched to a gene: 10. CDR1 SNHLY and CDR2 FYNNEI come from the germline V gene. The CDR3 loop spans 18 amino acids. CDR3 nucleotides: TGTGCCAGCAGTGGGGGACTGACAGGGGGCCATAACACCGGGGAGCTGTTTTTT. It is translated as CASSGGLTGGHNTGELFF. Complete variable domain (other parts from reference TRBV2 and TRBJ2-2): EPEVTQTPSHQVTQMGQEVILRCVPISNHLYFYWYRQILGQKVEFLVSFYNNEISEKSEIFDDQFSVERPDGSNFTLKIRSTKLEDSAMYFCASSGGLTGGHNTGELFFGEGSRLTVL.

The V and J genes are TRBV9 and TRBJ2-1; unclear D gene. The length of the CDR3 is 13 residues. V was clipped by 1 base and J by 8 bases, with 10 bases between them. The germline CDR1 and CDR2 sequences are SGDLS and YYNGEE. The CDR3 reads CASSVTTWDEQFF. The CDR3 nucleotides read TGTGCCAGCAGCGTAACGACTTGGGATGAGCAGTTCTTC.

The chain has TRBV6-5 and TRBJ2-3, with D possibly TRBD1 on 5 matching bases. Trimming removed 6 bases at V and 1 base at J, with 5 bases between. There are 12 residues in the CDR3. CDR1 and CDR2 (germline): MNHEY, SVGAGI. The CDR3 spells CASRTGTDTQYF. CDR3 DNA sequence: TGTGCCAGCAGGACAGGCACAGATACGCAGTATTTT.

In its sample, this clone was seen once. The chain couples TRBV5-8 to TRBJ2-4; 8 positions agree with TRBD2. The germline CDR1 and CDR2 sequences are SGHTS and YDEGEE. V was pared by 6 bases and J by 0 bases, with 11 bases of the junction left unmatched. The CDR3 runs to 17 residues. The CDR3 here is CASTPPGGNIAKNIQYF. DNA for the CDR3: TGTGCCAGCACCCCCCCGGGAGGGAATATAGCCAAAAACATTCAGTACTTC.

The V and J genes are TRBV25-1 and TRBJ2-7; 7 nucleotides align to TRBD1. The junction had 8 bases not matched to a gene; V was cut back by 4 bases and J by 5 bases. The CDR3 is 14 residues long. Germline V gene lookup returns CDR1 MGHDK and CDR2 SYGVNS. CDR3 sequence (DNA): TGTGCCAGCAGTGGACAGGGACGGGTGAACGAGCAGTACTTC. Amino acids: CASSGQGRVNEQYF.

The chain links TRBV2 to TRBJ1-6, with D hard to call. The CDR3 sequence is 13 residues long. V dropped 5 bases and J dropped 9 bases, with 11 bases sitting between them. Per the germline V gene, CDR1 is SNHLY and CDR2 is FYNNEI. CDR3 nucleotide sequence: TGTGCCAGCAGTCCCTCACTTCGTTCACCCCTCCACTTT. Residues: CASSPSLRSPLHF.

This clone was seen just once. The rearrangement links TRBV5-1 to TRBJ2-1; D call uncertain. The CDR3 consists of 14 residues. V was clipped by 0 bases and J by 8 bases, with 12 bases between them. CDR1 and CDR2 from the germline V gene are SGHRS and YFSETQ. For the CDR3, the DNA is TGCGCCAGCAGCTTGGGTGGGCCTTCGGATGAGCAGTTCTTC. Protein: CASSLGGPSDEQFF.